One sample yielded the 20 T cell receptor beta chains listed below, sequenced in a study of radiotherapy plus CTLA-4 blockade in lung cancer. The method was immunoSEQ multiplex PCR; TCRdb's version includes in-frame clones alone and lacks a portion of them. Seen here are roughly 100,000 clones, about 85% observed once, and the top ten hold under 3%. The source material was peripheral blood, sampled from a patient treated with radiotherapy plus ipilimumab. These receptors all come from a human donor with non-small cell lung cancer that progressed on radiotherapy plus ipilimumab. Some clones in this sample may be carry-over from other donors' samples.

CDR3 sequence (DNA): TGCGCCAGCAGCCTCCGACGGGGCAGCACAGATACGCAGTATTTT. Its protein product is CASSLRRGSTDTQYF. The chain uses TRBV4-3 and TRBJ2-3; the D gene could be TRBD1 or TRBD2 (5 bases each). The CDR3 length is 15 residues. Germline lookup yields CDR1 LGHNA and CDR2 YSLEER. Trimming pared 4 bases from V and 0 bases from J, leaving 11 bases between.

This chain joins TRBV4-3 and TRBJ2-7; no clear D. Per germline, CDR1 LGHNA and CDR2 YSLEER. V was trimmed by 1 base and J by 5 bases, leaving 15 bases between them. The CDR3 sequence is 15 residues long. CDR3 amino acids: CASSQALTAMNEQYF. The DNA for the CDR3 is TGCGCCAGCAGCCAAGCGCTTACAGCGATGAACGAGCAGTACTTC.

V is TRBV9 and J is TRBJ1-2, with TRBD1 as a possible D gene (6 bases). The ends were cut back, 7 bases at V and 7 bases at J, with 29 bases in the middle. Per the germline V gene, CDR1 is SGDLS and CDR2 is YYNGEE. CDR3 size: 17 residues. For the CDR3, the DNA is TGTGCCAGCTCCCCCCGGATTTGGGGGGGCTCAAATGGTGGCTACACCTTC. This codes for CASSPRIWGGSNGGYTF.

This clone was seen a few times. The V and J genes are TRBV30 and TRBJ1-1; perhaps TRBD1 as D (6 bases). CDR1 and CDR2 from the germline V gene are GTSNPN and SVGIG (reference sequence). The CDR3 covers 14 residues. Trimming took 2 bases from V and 6 from J, leaving 16 bases between them. The CDR3 nucleotides are TGTGCCTGGAGTTTGGACAGTACCTCTCCTGAAGCTTTCTTT. Protein: CAWSLDSTSPEAFF.

The rearrangement links TRBV7-3 to TRBJ2-5; 16 bases match TRBD2. V was pared by 4 bases and J by 4 bases, with 9 bases of the junction left unmatched. The CDR3 has 18 residues. Germline V CDR1 and CDR2: SGHTA, FQGTGA. CDR3 protein: CASSSGLAGGLGRETQYF. In DNA form, the CDR3 reads TGTGCCAGCAGCTCGGGACTAGCGGGGGGGCTTGGACGAGAGACCCAGTACTTC.

The chain is built from TRBV15 and TRBJ2-1, with D tentatively TRBD2 (5 bases). Deletions cut 0 bases from V and 9 bases from J, with 9 bases between. The CDR3 contains 13 residues. Per the germline V gene, CDR1 is LNHNV and CDR2 is YYDKDF (reference sequence). In DNA, the CDR3 is TGTGCCACCAGCAGAGATCGGACTGGTGAGCAGTTCTTC. Translation: CATSRDRTGEQFF.

The chain joins TRBV18 to TRBJ2-3; the D gene is possibly TRBD1 (5 bases). V lost 0 bases and J lost 6, with 13 bases in between. Per the germline V gene, CDR1 is KGHSH and CDR2 is LQKENI. There are 15 residues in the CDR3. The CDR3 protein is CASSPPGRVLDTQYF. The CDR3 region has the DNA TGTGCCAGCTCACCACCGGGCAGGGTCCTGGATACGCAGTATTTT. Looking up the rest from reference TRBV18 and TRBJ2-3 gives the full variable domain: NAGVMQNPRHLVRRRGQEARLRCSPMKGHSHVYWYRQLPEEGLKFMVYLQKENIIDESGMPKERFSAEFPKEGPSILRIQQVVRGDSAAYFCASSPPGRVLDTQYFGPGTRLTVL.

V usage is TRBV28 and J usage is TRBJ1-2; D gene ambiguous. Germline CDR1 is MDHEN and CDR2 is SYDVKM. The CDR3 loop spans 17 amino acids. The V end lost 6 bases, the J end lost 4 bases, and 24 bases lay between the germline ends. CDR3 DNA: TGTGCCAGCAGCCTGTGGGCGGGTGTTCGCTCCAGCTATGGCTACACCTTC. This encodes CASSLWAGVRSSYGYTF.

The V call is TRBV4-1, the J call TRBJ1-1, with D possibly being TRBD1 (6 bases). This CDR3 is built from 16 residues. Germline CDR1 is MGHRA and CDR2 is YSYEKL. The V end lost 6 bases, the J end lost 4 bases, and 21 bases lay between the germline ends. CDR3 residues: CASSSNPGHLGTEAFF. The CDR3 DNA reads TGCGCCAGCAGTTCAAATCCGGGACACTTGGGCACTGAAGCTTTCTTT.

V and J are TRBV11-2 and TRBJ1-1, with no clear D. CDR1 and CDR2 (germline): SGHAT, FQNNGV. V dropped 5 bases and J dropped 5 bases, with 6 bases sitting between them. The CDR3 covers 11 residues. CDR3 DNA: TGTGCCAGCAGCCGGTGGACTGAAGCTTTCTTT. Amino acids: CASSRWTEAFF.

The chain couples TRBV5-6 to TRBJ2-6; D is uncertain. The CDR3 extends over 18 amino acids. Germline V CDR1 and CDR2: SGHDT, YYEEEE. V was trimmed by 6 bases and J by 0 bases, leaving 19 bases between them. This CDR3 reads CASKIQWAPSSGANVLTF. CDR3 bases: TGTGCCAGCAAGATCCAGTGGGCTCCGAGCTCTGGGGCCAACGTCCTGACTTTC.

This chain joins TRBV27 and TRBJ2-7, with 10 bases lining up with TRBD1. The length of the CDR3 is 15 residues. The J segment lost 2 bases and the V segment lost 5 bases, leaving 6 bases of the junction unmatched. CDR1 and CDR2 (germline): MNHEY, SMNVEV (reference sequence). The CDR3 sequence: CASSTPGTGAYEQYF. The DNA of the CDR3 is TGTGCCAGCAGTACCCCCGGGACAGGGGCCTACGAGCAGTACTTC.

The genes are TRBV4-2 and TRBJ1-2, with D possibly matching TRBD1 (6 bases). The CDR3 contains 16 residues. Germline V gene lookup returns CDR1 LGHNA and CDR2 YNFKEQ. Trimming stripped 0 bases from V and 7 bases from J, with 18 bases between. The CDR3 spells CASSQEVAAGATGYTF. CDR3 DNA: TGTGCCAGCAGCCAAGAAGTCGCGGCGGGGGCAACTGGCTACACCTTC.

This chain links TRBV10-3 with TRBJ2-3; TRBD2 is a possible D gene (6 bases). This CDR3 is built from 15 residues. V was trimmed by 6 bases and J by 1 base, leaving 14 bases between them. Germline values: CDR1 ENHRY, CDR2 SYGVKD. The CDR3 spells CAIRRGTRGTDTQYF. The CDR3 DNA is TGTGCCATCAGACGAGGGACTCGGGGCACAGATACGCAGTATTTT.

This clone showed up just a few times. The chain combines TRBV6-5 with TRBJ2-1; D might be TRBD2 (6 bases). CDR1 and CDR2 from the germline V gene are MNHEY and SVGAGI. This CDR3 region has 14 residues. The ends were cut back, 0 bases at V and 11 bases at J, with 14 bases in the middle. The CDR3 DNA reads TGTGCCAGCAGTTACTCGACTCTGGCGGGGCAGCAGTTCTTC. Translating it yields CASSYSTLAGQQFF.

The chain links TRBV11-3 to TRBJ2-1; 12 positions match TRBD2. Germline CDR1 reads SGHNT; CDR2 reads YENEEA. The CDR3 contains 15 residues. The V gene end was trimmed by 5 bases and the J gene end by 5 bases; junction bases not matched to a gene: 4. CDR3 in DNA: TGTGCCAGCAGCCTTACTAGCGGGGGGAACAATGAGCAGTTCTTC. Protein sequence: CASSLTSGGNNEQFF.

The V gene is TRBV25-1, the J gene TRBJ2-5; TRBD1 aligns across 8 bases. In germline, CDR1 is MGHDK, CDR2 SYGVNS. CDR3 length: 17 amino acids. Trimming at V came to 1 base and at J to 3 bases, leaving 10 bases not matched to a gene. CDR3 nucleotides: TGTGCCAGCAGTGAATGGGGGGTGACAGGGGCGGAAGAGACCCAGTACTTC. It translates to CASSEWGVTGAEETQYF.

This chain joins TRBV6-1 and TRBJ2-7; D may be TRBD1 (5 bases). Trimming took 5 bases from V and 2 from J, leaving 13 bases between them. The CDR3 covers 14 residues. Germline CDR1 reads MNHNS; CDR2 reads SASEGT. CDR3 protein: CASSLEVQAYEQYF. CDR3 DNA: TGTGCCAGCAGTCTAGAGGTACAGGCCTACGAGCAGTACTTC.

Comment on this clone: Its ends do not fully match the called genes, so a read error is possible. The chain couples TRBV7-7 to TRBJ1-5; D is uncertain. Germline-derived CDR1 and CDR2 are SSHAT and FNYEAQ (reference sequence). The CDR3 contains 13 residues. The CDR3 loop reads CASSLDRNQPQHF. CDR3 in DNA: TGTGCTAGCAGCTTAGACCGAAATCAGCCCCAGCATTTT.

The rearrangement joins TRBV5-1 to TRBJ2-7; D may correspond to TRBD1 or TRBD2 (5 bases each). Trimming removed 2 bases at V and 3 bases at J, with 18 bases between. CDR1 SGHRS and CDR2 YFSETQ come from the germline V gene. The CDR3 loop spans 16 amino acids. CDR3 residues: CASSFGGAGTHYEQYF. The CDR3 DNA sequence: TGCGCCAGCAGCTTTGGTGGTGCAGGGACCCACTACGAGCAGTACTTC.